A selection of T cell receptor beta chains follows, all from one sample in a study of T cell changes during pregnancy in multiple sclerosis. Clones were sequenced by immunoSEQ multiplex PCR, and TCRdb holds only the in-frame ones, with some missing. Of 45,000 or so clones detected, 75% to 95% appear once; the ten largest clones hold around 9.2%. Source: CD8+ T cells from peripheral blood mononuclear cells, taken after pregnancy. These receptors originate from a female donor with multiple sclerosis, enrolled in a pregnancy study. The CDR3 runs from the conserved cysteine through the conserved F or W. The order of the fields is J gene, D gene, clone size, V gene, CDR3 DNA, CDR3 protein. D genes are given only for firm matches. For some rows the clone size is stated as once, few or many, or as a class when expanded; others skip it.

J: TRBJ2-1
D: TRBD2
size: -
V: TRBV5-4
DNA: TGTGCCAGCAGCCGACTAGCGGGAGGGCTCAATGAGCAGTTCTTC
CDR3: CASSRLAGGLNEQFF

J: TRBJ2-2
D: -
size: -
V: TRBV4-3
DNA: TGCGCCAGCAGCCCCACCCTCTTCGGCGGGGAGCTGTTTTTT
CDR3: CASSPTLFGGELFF

J: TRBJ2-1
D: -
size: -
V: TRBV7-8
DNA: TGTGCCAGCTCCGACCCGGGGAATGAGCAGTTCTTC
CDR3: CASSDPGNEQFF

J: TRBJ2-7
D: TRBD1
size: -
V: TRBV4-3
DNA: TGCGCCAGCAGCCAAGAACGGGACAGGGGCTACGAGCAGTACTTC
CDR3: CASSQERDRGYEQYF

J: TRBJ2-7
D: -
size: once
V: TRBV14
DNA: TGTGCCAGCAGCCCCTTGACCGGGGGGCCCTACTACGAGCAGTACTTC
CDR3: CASSPLTGGPYYEQYF

J: TRBJ1-3
D: TRBD1
size: medium-sized
V: TRBV30
DNA: TGTGCCTGGAGTAGGGGGACAGGTTCATTTCTACCGTCCATATATTTT
CDR3: CAWSRGTGSFLPSIYF

J: TRBJ1-6
D: -
size: few
V: TRBV6-5
DNA: TGTGCCAGCAACCCTGAAAGGAGTGAGTCACCCCTCCACTTT
CDR3: CASNPERSESPLHF

J: TRBJ2-1
D: -
size: -
V: TRBV5-4
DNA: TGTGCCAGCAGCTCGGACTGGAACTACAATGAGCAGTTCTTC
CDR3: CASSSDWNYNEQFF

J: TRBJ2-7
D: -
size: -
V: TRBV19
DNA: TGTGCCAGTAGTATTCCGGGGATCGCCTACGAGCAGTACTTC
CDR3: CASSIPGIAYEQYF

J: TRBJ2-7
D: TRBD2
size: once
V: TRBV27
DNA: TGTGCCAGCAGTTACCGGGGGGATCTCTACGAGCAGTACTTC
CDR3: CASSYRGDLYEQYF